The TCR beta chain under discussion was sequenced for a study of blood T cell repertoires in COVID-19. Looked up from germline, CDR1 is ENHRY and CDR2 is SYGVKD. V lost 3 bases, J lost 2 bases, and 4 bases stayed unmatched. The CDR3 runs to 15 residues. Only in-frame clones appear in the TCRdb table, and some are missing; sequencing was by immunoSEQ multiplex PCR. The sample records a few hundred thousand clones, approximately 86% being singletons. Sequencing was carried out using peripheral blood. V gene TRBV10-3 combines with J gene TRBJ1-5; 7 nucleotides line up with TRBD1. The TCR sequence derives from a woman aged 45-65 years who had recovered from COVID-19. The DNA of the CDR3 is TGTGCCATCAGTGAAGGGGGGACAGGCAATCAGCCCCAGCATTTT. The encoded protein is CAISEGGTGNQPQHF.